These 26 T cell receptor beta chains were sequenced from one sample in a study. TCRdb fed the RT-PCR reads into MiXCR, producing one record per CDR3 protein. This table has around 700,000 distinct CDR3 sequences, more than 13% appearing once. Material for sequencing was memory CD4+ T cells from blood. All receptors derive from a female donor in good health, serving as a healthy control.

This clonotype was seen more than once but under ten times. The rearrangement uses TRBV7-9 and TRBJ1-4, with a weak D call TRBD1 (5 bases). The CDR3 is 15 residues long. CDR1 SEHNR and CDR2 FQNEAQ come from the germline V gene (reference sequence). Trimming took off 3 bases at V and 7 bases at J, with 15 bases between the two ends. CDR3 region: CASSFNGAHGEKLFF. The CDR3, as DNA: TGTGCCAGCAGCTTTAATGGGGCTCACGGTGAAAAACTGTTTTTT.

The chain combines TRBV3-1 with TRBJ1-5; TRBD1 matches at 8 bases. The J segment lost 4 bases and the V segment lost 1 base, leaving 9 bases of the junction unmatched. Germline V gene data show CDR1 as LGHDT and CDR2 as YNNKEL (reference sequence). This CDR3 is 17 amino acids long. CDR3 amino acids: CASSQGAGGWGNQPQHF. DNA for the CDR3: TGTGCCAGCAGCCAAGGCGCAGGGGGCTGGGGGAATCAGCCCCAGCATTTT. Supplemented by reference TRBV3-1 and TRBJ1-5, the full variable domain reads DTAVSQTPKYLVTQMGNDKSIKCEQNLGHDTMYWYKQDSKKFLKIMFSYNNKELIINETVPNRFSPKSPDKAHLNLHINSLELGDSAVYFCASSQGAGGWGNQPQHFGDGTRLSIL.

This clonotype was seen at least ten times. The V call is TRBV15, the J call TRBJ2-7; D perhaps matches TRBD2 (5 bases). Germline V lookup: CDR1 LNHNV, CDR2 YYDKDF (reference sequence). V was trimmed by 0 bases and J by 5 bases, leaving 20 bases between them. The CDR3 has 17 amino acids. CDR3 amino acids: CATSRDPSSPMNDEQYF. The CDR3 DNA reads TGTGCCACCAGCAGAGATCCTAGCAGCCCAATGAACGACGAGCAGTACTTC.

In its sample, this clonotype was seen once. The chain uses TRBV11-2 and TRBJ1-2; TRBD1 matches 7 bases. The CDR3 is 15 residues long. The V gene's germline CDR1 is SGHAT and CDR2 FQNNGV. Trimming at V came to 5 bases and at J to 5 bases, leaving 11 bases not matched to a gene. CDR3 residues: CASSTRQGQGYGYTF. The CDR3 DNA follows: TGTGCCAGCAGCACCCGACAGGGCCAGGGGTATGGCTACACCTTC. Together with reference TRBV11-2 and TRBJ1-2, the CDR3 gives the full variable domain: EAGVAQSPRYKIIEKRQSVAFWCNPISGHATLYWYQQILGQGPKLLIQFQNNGVVDDSQLPKDRFSAERLKGVDSTLKIQPAKLEDSAVYLCASSTRQGQGYGYTFGSGTRLTVV.

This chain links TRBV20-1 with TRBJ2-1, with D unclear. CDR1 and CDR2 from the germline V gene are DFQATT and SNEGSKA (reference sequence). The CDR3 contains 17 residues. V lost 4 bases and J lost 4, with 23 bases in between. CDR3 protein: CSATKIRPRQSYNEQFF. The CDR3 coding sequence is TGCAGTGCTACGAAAATACGCCCCCGACAATCATACAATGAGCAGTTCTTC.

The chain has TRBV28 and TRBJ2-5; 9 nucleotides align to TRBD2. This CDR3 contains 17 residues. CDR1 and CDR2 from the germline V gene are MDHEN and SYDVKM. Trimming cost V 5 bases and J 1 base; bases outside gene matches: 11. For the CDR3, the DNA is TGTGCCAGCAGTCTTTATGTCCTAGCGGGGTCCCAAGAGACCCAGTACTTC. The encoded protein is CASSLYVLAGSQETQYF.

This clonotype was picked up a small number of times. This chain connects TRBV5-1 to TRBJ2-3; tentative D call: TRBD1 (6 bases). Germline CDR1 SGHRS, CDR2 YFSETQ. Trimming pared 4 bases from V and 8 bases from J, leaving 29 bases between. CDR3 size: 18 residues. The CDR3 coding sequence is TGCGCCAGCAGCAGGATTCAGGGGACCCAATTTGCCGCTGTTACGCAGTATTTT. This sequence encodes CASSRIQGTQFAAVTQYF.

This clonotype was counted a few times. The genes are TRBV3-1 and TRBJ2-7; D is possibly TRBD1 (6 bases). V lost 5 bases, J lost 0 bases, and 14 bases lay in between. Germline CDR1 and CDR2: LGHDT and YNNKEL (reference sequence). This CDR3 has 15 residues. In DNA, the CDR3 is TGTGCCAGCAGCTACAGACAGGAGAGCTCCTACGAGCAGTACTTC. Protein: CASSYRQESSYEQYF.

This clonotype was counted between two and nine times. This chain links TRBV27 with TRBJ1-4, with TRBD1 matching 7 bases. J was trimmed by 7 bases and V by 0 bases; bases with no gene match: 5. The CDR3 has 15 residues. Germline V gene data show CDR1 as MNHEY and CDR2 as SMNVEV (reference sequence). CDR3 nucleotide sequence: TGTGCCAGCAGTTTATCCCGACAGGGTGGTGAAAAACTGTTTTTT. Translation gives CASSLSRQGGEKLFF.

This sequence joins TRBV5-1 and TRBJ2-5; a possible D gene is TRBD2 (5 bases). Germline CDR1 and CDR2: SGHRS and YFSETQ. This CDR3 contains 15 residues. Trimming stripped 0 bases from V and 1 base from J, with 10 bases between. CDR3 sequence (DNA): TGCGCCAGCAGCTTGGTGTCGAGCGGCCAAGAGACCCAGTACTTC. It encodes CASSLVSSGQETQYF.

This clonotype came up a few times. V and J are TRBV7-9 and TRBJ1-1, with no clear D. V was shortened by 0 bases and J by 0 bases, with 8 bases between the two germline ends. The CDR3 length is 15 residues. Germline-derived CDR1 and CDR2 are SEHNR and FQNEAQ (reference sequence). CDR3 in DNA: TGTGCCAGCAGCTTAGCCAGGCCCATGAACACTGAAGCTTTCTTT. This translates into CASSLARPMNTEAFF.

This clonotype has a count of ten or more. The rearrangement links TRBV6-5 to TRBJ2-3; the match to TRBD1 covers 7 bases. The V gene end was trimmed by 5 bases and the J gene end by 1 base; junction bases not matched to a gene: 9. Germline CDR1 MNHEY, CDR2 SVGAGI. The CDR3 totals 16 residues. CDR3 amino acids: CASSTRQGLGTDTQYF. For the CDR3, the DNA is TGTGCCAGCAGTACCCGACAGGGTTTAGGCACAGATACGCAGTATTTT.

The CDR3 DNA sequence: TGTGCCAGCAGCGGACAGGGAGACACTGAAGCTTTCTTT. Protein: CASSGQGDTEAFF. The chain recombines TRBV7-9 with TRBJ1-1; TRBD1 agrees at 8 bases. Germline values: CDR1 SEHNR, CDR2 FQNEAQ (reference sequence). Unmatched junction bases numbered 2, after V lost 5 bases and J lost 3 bases. CDR3 length equals 13 residues.

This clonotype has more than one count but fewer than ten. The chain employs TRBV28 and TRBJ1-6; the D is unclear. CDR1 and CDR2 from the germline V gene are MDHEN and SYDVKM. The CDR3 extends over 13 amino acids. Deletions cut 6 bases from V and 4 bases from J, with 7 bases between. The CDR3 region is CASRGIYNSPLHF. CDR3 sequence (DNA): TGTGCCAGCAGGGGTATATATAATTCACCCCTCCACTTT.

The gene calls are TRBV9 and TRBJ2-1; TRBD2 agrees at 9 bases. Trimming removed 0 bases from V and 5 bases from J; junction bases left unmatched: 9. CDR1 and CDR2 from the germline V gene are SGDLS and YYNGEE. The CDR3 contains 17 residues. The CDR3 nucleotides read TGTGCCAGCAGCGTAGGCGTCGCGGGGGGGCGGGACAATGAGCAGTTCTTC. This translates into CASSVGVAGGRDNEQFF.

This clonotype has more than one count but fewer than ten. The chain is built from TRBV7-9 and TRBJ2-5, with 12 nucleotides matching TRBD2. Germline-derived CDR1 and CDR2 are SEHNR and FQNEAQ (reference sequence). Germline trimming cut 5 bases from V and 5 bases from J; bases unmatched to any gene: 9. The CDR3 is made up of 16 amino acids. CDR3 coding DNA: TGTGCCAGCAGCCCCAGGACTAGCGGGGTCCTTGAGACCCAGTACTTC. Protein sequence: CASSPRTSGVLETQYF.

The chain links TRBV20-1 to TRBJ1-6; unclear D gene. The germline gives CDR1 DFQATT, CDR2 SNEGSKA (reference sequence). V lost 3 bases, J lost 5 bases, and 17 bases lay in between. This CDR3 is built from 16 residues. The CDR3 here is CSASDSVRHNNSPLHF. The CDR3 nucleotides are TGCAGTGCTAGCGATTCTGTCAGGCATAATAATTCACCCCTCCACTTT.

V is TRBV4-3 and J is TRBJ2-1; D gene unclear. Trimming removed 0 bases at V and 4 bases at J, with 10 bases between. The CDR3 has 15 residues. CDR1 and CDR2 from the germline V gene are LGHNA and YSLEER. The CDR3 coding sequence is TGCGCCAGCAGCCAAGATAGGACGATTTACAATGAGCAGTTCTTC. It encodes CASSQDRTIYNEQFF.

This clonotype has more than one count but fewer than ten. The chain's CDR3 is CASSSTAGGPNEQFF. The CDR3 nucleotides are TGCGCCAGCAGCTCGACGGCGGGAGGGCCCAATGAGCAGTTCTTC. The chain couples TRBV5-1 to TRBJ2-1, with 9 bases lining up with TRBD2. After removal of 3 bases from V and 6 bases from J, the junction contained 7 bases not matched to a gene. This CDR3 has 15 amino acids. In germline, CDR1 is SGHRS, CDR2 YFSETQ.

This chain's CDR3 is CASSVGYSYNEQFF. The CDR3 nucleotides are TGTGCCAGCAGCGTTGGGTATAGCTACAATGAGCAGTTCTTC. V usage is TRBV9 and J usage is TRBJ2-1, with no clear D. The CDR3 contains 14 residues. Germline V gene data show CDR1 as SGDLS and CDR2 as YYNGEE. Trimming took 2 bases from V and 3 from J, leaving 9 bases between them.

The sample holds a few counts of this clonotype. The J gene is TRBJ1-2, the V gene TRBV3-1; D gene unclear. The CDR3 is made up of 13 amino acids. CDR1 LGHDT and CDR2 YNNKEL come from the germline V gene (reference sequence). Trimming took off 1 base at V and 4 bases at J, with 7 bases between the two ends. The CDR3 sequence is CASSQVEAYGYTF. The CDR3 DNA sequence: TGTGCCAGCAGCCAAGTGGAAGCCTATGGCTACACCTTC. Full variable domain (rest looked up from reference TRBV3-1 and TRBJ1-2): DTAVSQTPKYLVTQMGNDKSIKCEQNLGHDTMYWYKQDSKKFLKIMFSYNNKELIINETVPNRFSPKSPDKAHLNLHINSLELGDSAVYFCASSQVEAYGYTFGSGTRLTVV.

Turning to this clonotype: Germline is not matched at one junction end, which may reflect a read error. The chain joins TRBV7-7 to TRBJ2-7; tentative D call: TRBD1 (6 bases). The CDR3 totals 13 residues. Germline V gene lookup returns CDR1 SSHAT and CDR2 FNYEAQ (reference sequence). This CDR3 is CASSRLGQGEQYF. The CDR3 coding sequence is TGTGCTAGCAGTAGGTTGGGACAAGGCGAGCAGTACTTC.

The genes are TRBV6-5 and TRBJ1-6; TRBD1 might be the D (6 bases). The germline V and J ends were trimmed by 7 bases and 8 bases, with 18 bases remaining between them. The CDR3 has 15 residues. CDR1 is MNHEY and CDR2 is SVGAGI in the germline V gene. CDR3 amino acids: CASTLKGGSYSPLHF. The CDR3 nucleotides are TGTGCCAGCACCTTGAAAGGGGGGAGCTATTCACCCCTCCACTTT.

CDR3 region: CASSGQGGSVSGELFF. In nucleotides, the CDR3 is TGCGCCAGCAGCGGCCAGGGCGGTTCTGTTTCCGGGGAGCTGTTTTTT. This sequence joins TRBV5-1 and TRBJ2-2; D may be TRBD1 (5 bases). The CDR3 has 16 residues. CDR1 is SGHRS and CDR2 is YFSETQ in the germline V gene. Deletions cut 4 bases from V and 6 bases from J, with 19 bases between.

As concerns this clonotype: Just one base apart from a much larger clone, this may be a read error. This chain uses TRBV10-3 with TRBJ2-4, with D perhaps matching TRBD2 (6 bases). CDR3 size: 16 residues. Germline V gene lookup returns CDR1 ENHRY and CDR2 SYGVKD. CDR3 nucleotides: TGTGTCATCAGTGCGGGGACGCTCCTAGCCAAAAACATTCAGTACTTC. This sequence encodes CVISAGTLLAKNIQYF.

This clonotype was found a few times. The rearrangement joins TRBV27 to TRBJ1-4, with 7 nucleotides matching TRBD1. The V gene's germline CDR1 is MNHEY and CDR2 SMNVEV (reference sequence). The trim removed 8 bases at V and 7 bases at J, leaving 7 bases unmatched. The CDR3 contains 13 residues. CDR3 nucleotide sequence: TGTGCCAGCGGGGACAGAATGGGTGAAAAACTGTTTTTT. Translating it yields CASGDRMGEKLFF.